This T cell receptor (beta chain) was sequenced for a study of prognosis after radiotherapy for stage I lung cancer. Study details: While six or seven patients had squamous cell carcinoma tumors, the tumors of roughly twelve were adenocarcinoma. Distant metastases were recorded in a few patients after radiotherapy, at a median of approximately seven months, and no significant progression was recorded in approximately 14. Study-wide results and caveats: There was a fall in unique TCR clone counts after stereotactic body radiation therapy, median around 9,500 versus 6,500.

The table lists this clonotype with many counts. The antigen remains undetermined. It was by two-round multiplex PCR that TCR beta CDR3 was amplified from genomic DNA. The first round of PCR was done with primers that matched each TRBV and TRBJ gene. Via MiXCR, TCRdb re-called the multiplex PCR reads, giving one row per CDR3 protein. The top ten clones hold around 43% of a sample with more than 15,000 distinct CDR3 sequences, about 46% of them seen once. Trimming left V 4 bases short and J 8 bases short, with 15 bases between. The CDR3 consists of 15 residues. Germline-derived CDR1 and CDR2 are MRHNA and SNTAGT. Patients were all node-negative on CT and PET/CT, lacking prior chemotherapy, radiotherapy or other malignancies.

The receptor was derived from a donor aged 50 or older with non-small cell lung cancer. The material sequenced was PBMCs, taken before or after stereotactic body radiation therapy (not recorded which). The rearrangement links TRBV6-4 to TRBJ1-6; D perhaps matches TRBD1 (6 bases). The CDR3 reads CASSVLQGSYSPLHF. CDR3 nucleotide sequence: TGTGCCAGCAGTGTGTTACAGGGATCTTATTCACCCCTCCACTTT.